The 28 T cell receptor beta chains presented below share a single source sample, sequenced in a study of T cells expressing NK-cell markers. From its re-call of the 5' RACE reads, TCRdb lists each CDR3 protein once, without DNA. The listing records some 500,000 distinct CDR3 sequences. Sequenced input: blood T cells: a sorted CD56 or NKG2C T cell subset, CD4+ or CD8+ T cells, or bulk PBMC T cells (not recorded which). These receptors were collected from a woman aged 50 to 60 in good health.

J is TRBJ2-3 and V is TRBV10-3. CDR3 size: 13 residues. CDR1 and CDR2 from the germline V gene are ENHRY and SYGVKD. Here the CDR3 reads CAIGVLPTDTQYF.

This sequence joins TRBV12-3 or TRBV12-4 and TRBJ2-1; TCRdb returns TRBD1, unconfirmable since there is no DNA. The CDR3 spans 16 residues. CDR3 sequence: CASSFWGTGGRNEQFF.

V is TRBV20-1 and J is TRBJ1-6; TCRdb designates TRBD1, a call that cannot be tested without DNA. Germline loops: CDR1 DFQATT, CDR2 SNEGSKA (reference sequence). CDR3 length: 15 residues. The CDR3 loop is CSARDGAWGNSPLHF.

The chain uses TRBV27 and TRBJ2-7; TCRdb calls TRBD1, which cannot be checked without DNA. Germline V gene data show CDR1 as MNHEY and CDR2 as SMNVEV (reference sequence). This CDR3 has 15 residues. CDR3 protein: CASSFRTGGRNEQYF.

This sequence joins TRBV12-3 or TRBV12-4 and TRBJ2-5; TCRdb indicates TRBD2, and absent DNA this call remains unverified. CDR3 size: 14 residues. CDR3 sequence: CASSLKRSEETQYF.

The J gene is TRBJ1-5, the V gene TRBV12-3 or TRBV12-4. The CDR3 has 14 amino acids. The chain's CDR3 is CASSDEQSNQPQHF.

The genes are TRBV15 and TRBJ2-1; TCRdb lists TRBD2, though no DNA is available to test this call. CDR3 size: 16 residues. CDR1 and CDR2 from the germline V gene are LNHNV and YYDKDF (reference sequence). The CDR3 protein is CATSRDPWTRVTEQFF.

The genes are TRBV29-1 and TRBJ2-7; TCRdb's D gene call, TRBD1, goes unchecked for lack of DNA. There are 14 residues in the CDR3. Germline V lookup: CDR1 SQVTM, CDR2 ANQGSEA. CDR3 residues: CSVELSTGDIEQYF.

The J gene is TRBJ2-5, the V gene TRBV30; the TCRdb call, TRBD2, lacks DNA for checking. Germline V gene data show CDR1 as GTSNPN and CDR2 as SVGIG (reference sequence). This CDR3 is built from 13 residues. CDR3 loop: CAWNPGGKETQYF.

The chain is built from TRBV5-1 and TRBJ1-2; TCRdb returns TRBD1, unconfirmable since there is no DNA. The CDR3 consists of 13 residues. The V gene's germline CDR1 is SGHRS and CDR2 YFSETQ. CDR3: CASSPPGELGYTF. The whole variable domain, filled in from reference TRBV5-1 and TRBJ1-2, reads KAGVTQTPRYLIKTRGQQVTLSCSPISGHRSVSWYQQTPGQGLQFLFEYFSETQRNKGNFPGRFSGRQFSNSRSEMNVSTLELGDSALYLCASSPPGELGYTFGSGTRLTVV.

The CDR3 is CASSVGTSGRRPQETQYF. The chain has TRBV6-1 and TRBJ2-5; absent DNA, TCRdb's TRBD2 call cannot be checked. CDR1 is MNHNS, CDR2 SASEGT, per germline. There are 18 residues in the CDR3.

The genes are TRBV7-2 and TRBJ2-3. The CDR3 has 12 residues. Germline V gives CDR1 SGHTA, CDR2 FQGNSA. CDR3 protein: CASSLSVDTQYF.

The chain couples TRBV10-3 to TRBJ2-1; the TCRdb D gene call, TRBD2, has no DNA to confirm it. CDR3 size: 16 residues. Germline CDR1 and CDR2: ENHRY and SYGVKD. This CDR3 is CAISVLREYKGDEQFF.

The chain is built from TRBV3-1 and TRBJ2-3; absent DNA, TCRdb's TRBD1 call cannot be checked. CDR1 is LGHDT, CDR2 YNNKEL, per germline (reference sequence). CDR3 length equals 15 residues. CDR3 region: CASSQDHRARDTQYF.

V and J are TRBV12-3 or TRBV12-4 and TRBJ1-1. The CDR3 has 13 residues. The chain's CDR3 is CASSPLINTEAFF.

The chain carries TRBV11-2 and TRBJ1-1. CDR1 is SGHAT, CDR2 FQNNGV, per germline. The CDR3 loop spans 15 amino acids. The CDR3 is CASSLIRARGTEAFF.

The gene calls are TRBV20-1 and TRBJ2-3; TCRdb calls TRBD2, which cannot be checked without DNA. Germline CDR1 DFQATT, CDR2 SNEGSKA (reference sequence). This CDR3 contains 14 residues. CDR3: CSARGREYADTQYF.

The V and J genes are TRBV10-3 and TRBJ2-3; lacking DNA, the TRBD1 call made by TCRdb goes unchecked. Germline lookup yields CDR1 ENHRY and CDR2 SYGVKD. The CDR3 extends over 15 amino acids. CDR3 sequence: CAISAAGGMGDTQYF.

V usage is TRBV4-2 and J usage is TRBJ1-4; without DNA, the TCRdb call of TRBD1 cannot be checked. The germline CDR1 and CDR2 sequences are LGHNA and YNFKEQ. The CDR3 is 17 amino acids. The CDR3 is CASSQGGRGATNEKLFF.

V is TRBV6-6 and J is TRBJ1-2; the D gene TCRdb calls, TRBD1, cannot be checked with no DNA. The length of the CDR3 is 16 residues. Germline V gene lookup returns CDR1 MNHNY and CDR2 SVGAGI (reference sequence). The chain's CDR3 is CASSYNREPSHYGYTF.

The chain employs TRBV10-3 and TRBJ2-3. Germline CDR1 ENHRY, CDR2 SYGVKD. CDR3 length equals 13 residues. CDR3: CAIRPSVGDTQYF.

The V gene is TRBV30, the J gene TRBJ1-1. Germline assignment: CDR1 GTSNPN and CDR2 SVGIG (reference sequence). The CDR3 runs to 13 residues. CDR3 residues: CAWSGSGWTEAFF. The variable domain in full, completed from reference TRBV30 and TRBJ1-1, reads SQTIHQWPATLVQPVGSPLSLECTVEGTSNPNLYWYRQAAGRGLQLLFYSVGIGQISSEVPQNLSASRPQDRQFILSSKKLLLSDSGFYLCAWSGSGWTEAFFGQGTRLTVV.

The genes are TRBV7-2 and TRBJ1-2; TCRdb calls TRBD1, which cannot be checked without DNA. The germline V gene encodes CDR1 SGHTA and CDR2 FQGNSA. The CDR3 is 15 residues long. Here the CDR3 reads CASSPEDLSFYGYTF.

The CDR3 loop is CASRAGALETQYF. The chain joins TRBV10-2 to TRBJ2-5; TCRdb returns TRBD2, unconfirmable since there is no DNA. The CDR3 is 13 amino acids. Per the germline V gene, CDR1 is WSHSY and CDR2 is SAAADI.

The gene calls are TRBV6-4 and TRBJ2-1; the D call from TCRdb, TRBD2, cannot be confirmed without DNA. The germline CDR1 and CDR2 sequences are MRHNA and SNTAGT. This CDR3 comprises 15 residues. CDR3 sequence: CASRALAGEKGGQFF.

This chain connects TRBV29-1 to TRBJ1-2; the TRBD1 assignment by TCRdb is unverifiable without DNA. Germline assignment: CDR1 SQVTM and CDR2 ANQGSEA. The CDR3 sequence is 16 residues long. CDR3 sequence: CSVRTGSGQGSYGYTF.

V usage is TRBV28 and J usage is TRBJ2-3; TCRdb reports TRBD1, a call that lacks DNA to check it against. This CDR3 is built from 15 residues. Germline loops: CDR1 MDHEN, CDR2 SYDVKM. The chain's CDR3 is CASRATGGPTDTQYF.

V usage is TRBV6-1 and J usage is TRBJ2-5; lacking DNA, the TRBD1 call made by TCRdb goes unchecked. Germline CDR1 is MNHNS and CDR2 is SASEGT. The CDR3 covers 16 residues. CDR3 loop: CASTETTAGAKETQYF.